This T cell receptor (beta chain) was found in a study of long-term antiretroviral therapy in people with HIV. Study findings and constraints: Blood in the study was drawn between the mid-2000s and the late 2010s, possibly under older ART regimens, which may be less effective than current ones. Before ART, certain clones expanded, and these dominated the repertoire at all time points.

This CDR3 contains 13 residues. V gave up 4 bases and J gave up 8 bases, with 11 bases separating them. CDR1 PRHDT and CDR2 FYEKMQ come from the germline V gene (reference sequence). Researchers ran immunoSEQ v3.0 at survey level. Clones were sequenced by immunoSEQ multiplex PCR, and TCRdb holds only the in-frame ones, with some missing. The table has 28,000 or so clones, roughly 78% seen once; the top ten hold about 9.3%. This clone is a singleton in its sample. Its cognate antigen is unknown. Source: unsorted PBMCs, taken 1.5 years before starting antiretroviral therapy. This sequence originates from a man between 18 and 35 years old with HIV. The chain links TRBV13 to TRBJ1-4; perhaps TRBD1 as D (5 bases). CDR3 nucleotides: TGTGCCAGCAGCTCGCGAAGGACAGAAAAACTGTTTTTT. It translates to CASSSRRTEKLFF.